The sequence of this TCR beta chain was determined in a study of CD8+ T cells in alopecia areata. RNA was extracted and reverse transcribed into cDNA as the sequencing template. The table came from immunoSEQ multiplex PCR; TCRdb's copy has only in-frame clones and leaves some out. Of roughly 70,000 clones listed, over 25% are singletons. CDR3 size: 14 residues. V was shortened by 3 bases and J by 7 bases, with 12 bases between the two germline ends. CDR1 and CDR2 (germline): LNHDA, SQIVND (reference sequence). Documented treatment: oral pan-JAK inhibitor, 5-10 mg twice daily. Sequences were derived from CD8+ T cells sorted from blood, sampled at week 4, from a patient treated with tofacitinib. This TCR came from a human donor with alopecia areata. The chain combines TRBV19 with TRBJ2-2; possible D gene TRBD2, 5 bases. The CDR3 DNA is TGTGCCAGTAGTATTAGGACGGCGGGCGGGGAGCTGTTTTTT. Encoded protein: CASSIRTAGGELFF.